The rows below give T cell receptor beta chains drawn from one sample of a study of T cell repertoires in cytomegalovirus infection. Their antigen targets remain unknown. TCRdb called the reads again in MiXCR, with one record for every CDR3 protein. The table shows 900,000 to 950,000 distinct CDR3 sequences, with roughly 30% occurring only once. The source was cultured CD8+ T cells from PBMCs, collected from culture after CMV antigen stimulation. Receptor source: a human donor in good health (CMV status not recorded). Some clones in this sample may be carry-over from other donors' samples. CDR3s include the opening cysteine and the closing phenylalanine or tryptophan. D genes are given only for firm matches. Expanded clones get a size class; other rows say once, few or many, or leave the size out.

clone_size	d_call	v_call	j_call	cdr3_nt	cdr3_aa
many	NA	TRBV7-2	TRBJ1-1	TGTGCCAGCAGCGCCGGTGGGAGGAACACTGAAGCTTTCTTT	CASSAGGRNTEAFF
NA	TRBD1	TRBV23-1	TRBJ1-2	TGCGCCAGCAGGGGGGGGGAGGGGGCGGCGAAAAACTATCGGAATGGCTACACCTTC	CASRGGEGAAKNYRNGYTF
NA	TRBD2	TRBV28	TRBJ2-1	TGTGCCAGCAGTTCCGGGACTAGCGGGACAATTCGCTCCTACAATGAGCAGTTCTTC	CASSSGTSGTIRSYNEQFF
NA	TRBD1	TRBV5-6	TRBJ1-1	TGTGCCAGCAGCCGCAGACAGGGGGGGAACACTGAAGCTTTCTTT	CASSRRQGGNTEAFF
NA	NA	TRBV18	TRBJ1-3	TGTGCCAGCTCACCTTTTAAGACTCCCAGCTCTGGAAACACCATATATTTT	CASSPFKTPSSGNTIYF
once	NA	TRBV9	TRBJ2-1	TGTGCCAGCAGCGTAGGCGGGGCGAATTCCAATGAGCAGTTCTTC	CASSVGGANSNEQFF
NA	TRBD2	TRBV29-1	TRBJ2-5	TGCAGCGTTGAGGGTCTTCTAGCGGAATACCAAGAGACCCAGTACTTC	CSVEGLLAEYQETQYF
NA	NA	TRBV27	TRBJ2-1	TGTGCCAGCAGTTCGGTGGGGGTCGGAACCGTACCATACAATGAGCAGTTCTTC	CASSSVGVGTVPYNEQFF
NA	TRBD2	TRBV20-1	TRBJ2-4	TGCAGTGCCATTACTAGCGGGGGGCAAGGGAGCTTCGCCAAAAACATTCAGTACTTC	CSAITSGGQGSFAKNIQYF
NA	TRBD1	TRBV6-6	TRBJ2-1	TGTGCCAGCAGTTCCAGGGGGCAGTCCTACAATGAGCAGTTCTTC	CASSSRGQSYNEQFF
many	NA	TRBV12-5	TRBJ1-3	TGTGCTAGTGGTTTGAAGGTCTACTCTGGAAACACCATATATTTT	CASGLKVYSGNTIYF
NA	NA	TRBV7-3	TRBJ1-5	TGTGCCAGCAGCGGTGACAAAAATCAGCCCCAGCATTTT	CASSGDKNQPQHF
few	NA	TRBV4-1	TRBJ2-1	TGCGCCAGCAGCCAAGTTGAGGGGCAACCCGGCAATGAGCAGTTCTTC	CASSQVEGQPGNEQFF
NA	NA	TRBV7-9	TRBJ1-1	TGTGCCTCGGAAGCGGGGAGGGGAGCTTTCTTT	CASEAGRGAFF
NA	TRBD2	TRBV12-3/TRBV12-4	TRBJ2-3	TGTGCCAGCAGTTTGGGGACTAGCGGGGGGGAGTTAGATACGCAGTATTTT	CASSLGTSGGELDTQYF
few	TRBD2	TRBV10-2	TRBJ2-2	TGCGCCAGCAGTGATCCAACTCAGAGGGGACTAGCGGGGACCGCGAACACCGGGGAGCTGTTTTTT	CASSDPTQRGLAGTANTGELFF
few	TRBD1	TRBV6-6	TRBJ1-2	TGTGCCAGCAGCACGGGACAGAACTATGGCTACACCTTC	CASSTGQNYGYTF
NA	TRBD1	TRBV28	TRBJ2-3	TGTGCCAGCAGCAGTGGACAGGGGGGTTTGGATACGCAGTATTTT	CASSSGQGGLDTQYF
NA	TRBD2	TRBV24-1	TRBJ2-5	TGTGCCACCAGTAATAGCGGGGGATCTCCTGAGACCCAGTACTTC	CATSNSGGSPETQYF
few	NA	TRBV19	TRBJ1-4	TGTGCCAGTAACCCGGGACTTCGTAATGAAAAACTGTTTTTT	CASNPGLRNEKLFF
few	NA	TRBV7-6	TRBJ2-5	TGTGCCAGCAGCTTAGGAGTGTCCGGGTTGAAAGAGACCCAGTACTTC	CASSLGVSGLKETQYF
NA	NA	TRBV4-1	TRBJ2-6	TGCGCCAGCAGCCAAAATTTTGTAACAGGGGCCAACGTCCTGACTTTC	CASSQNFVTGANVLTF
few	NA	TRBV27	TRBJ1-4	TGTGCCAGCAGTTTTCCGGGGGCGAGTCTGTTTTTT	CASSFPGASLFF